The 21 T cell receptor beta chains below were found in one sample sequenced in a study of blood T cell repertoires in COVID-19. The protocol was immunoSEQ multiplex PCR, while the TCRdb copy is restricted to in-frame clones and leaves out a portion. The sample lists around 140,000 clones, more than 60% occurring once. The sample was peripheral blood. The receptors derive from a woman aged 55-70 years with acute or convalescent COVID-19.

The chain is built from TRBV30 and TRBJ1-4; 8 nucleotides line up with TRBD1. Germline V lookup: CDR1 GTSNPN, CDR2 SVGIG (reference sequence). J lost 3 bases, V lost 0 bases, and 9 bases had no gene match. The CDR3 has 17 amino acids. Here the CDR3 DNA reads TGTGCCTGGAGTGTACGGGCAGGGGGCCGGTCTAATGAAAAACTGTTTTTT. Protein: CAWSVRAGGRSNEKLFF.

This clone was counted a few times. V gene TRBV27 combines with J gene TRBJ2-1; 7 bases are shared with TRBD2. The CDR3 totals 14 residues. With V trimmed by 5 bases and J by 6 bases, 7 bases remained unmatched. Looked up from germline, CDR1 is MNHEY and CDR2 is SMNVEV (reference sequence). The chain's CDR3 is CASSPTSAGNEQFF. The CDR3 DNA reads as TGTGCCAGCAGTCCTACTAGCGCTGGCAATGAGCAGTTCTTC.

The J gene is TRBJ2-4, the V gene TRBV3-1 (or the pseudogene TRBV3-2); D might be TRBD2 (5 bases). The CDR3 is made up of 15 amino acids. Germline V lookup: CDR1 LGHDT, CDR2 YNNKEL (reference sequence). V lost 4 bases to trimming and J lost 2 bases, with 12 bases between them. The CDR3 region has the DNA TGTGCCAGCAGCCGCTCACTAGATCCCAAAAACATTCAGTACTTC. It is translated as CASSRSLDPKNIQYF.

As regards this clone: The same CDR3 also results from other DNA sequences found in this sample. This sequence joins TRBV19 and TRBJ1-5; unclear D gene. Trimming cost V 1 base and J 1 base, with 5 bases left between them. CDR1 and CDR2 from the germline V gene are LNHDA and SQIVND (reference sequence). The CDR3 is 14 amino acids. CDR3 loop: CASSIGLSNQPQHF. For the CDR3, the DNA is TGTGCCAGTAGTATAGGACTGAGCAATCAGCCCCAGCATTTT.

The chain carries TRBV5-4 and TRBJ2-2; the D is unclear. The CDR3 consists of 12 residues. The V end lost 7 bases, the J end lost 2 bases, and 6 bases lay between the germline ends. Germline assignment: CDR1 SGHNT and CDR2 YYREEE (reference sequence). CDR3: CASVRNTGELFF. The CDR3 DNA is TGTGCCAGCGTCAGAAACACCGGGGAGCTGTTTTTT.

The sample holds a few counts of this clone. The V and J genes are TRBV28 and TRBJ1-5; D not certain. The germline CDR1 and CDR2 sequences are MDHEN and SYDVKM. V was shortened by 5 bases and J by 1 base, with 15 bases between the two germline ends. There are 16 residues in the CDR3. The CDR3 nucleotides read TGTGCCAGCAGTCAAATTCCGGGAATGAGCAATCAGCCCCAGCATTTT. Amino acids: CASSQIPGMSNQPQHF.

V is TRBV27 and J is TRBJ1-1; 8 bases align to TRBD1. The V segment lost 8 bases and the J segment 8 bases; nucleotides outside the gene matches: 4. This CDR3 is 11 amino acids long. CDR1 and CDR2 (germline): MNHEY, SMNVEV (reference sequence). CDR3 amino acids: CASRRTGEAFF. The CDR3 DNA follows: TGTGCCAGCCGAAGGACAGGGGAAGCTTTCTTT.

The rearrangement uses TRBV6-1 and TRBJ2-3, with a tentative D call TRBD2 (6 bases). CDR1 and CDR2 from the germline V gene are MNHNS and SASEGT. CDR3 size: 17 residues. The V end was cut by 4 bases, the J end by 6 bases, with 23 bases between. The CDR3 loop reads CASSVAFAAGISDTQYF. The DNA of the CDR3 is TGTGCCAGCAGTGTTGCTTTTGCGGCGGGGATCAGTGATACGCAGTATTTT.

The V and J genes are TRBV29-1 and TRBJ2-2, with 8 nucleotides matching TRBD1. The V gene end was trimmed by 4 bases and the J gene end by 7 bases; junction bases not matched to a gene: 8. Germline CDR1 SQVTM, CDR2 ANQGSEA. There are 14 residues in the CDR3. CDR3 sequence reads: CSVGRQGFNGELFF. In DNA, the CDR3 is TGCAGCGTTGGGCGACAGGGGTTTAACGGGGAGCTGTTTTTT.

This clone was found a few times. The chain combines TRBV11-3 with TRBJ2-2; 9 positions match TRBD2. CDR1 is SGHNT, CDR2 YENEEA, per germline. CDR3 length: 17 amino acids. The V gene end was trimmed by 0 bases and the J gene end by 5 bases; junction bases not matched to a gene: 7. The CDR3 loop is CASSLEVAGGRTGELFF. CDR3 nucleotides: TGTGCCAGCAGCTTAGAAGTGGCGGGAGGGCGTACCGGGGAGCTGTTTTTT.

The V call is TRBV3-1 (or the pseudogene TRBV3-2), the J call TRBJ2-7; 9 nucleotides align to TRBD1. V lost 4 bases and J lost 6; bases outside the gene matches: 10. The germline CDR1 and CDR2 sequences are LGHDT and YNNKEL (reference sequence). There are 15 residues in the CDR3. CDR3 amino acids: CASSRLGQGGIEQYF. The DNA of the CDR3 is TGTGCCAGCAGCCGCCTGGGACAGGGAGGGATCGAGCAGTACTTC.

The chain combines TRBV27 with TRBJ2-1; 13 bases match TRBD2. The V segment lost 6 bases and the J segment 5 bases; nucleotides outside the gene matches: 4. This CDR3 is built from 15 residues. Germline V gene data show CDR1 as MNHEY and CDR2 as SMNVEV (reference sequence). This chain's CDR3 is CASRLGLAGNNEQFF. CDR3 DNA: TGTGCCAGCAGATTGGGACTAGCGGGAAACAATGAGCAGTTCTTC.

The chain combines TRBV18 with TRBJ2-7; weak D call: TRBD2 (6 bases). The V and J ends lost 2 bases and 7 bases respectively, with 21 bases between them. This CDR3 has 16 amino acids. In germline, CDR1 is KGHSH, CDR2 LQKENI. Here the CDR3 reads CASSPSGPGEVREQYF. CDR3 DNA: TGTGCCAGCTCACCAAGTGGACCGGGGGAGGTGCGAGAGCAGTACTTC.

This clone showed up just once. As DNA, the CDR3 is TGTGCCAGCAGTCCGGGACAGGGGTCTTGGTATGGCTACACCTTC. It encodes CASSPGQGSWYGYTF. The J gene is TRBJ1-2, the V gene TRBV6-2 or TRBV6-3; 10 positions agree with TRBD1. Germline V gene sequence: CDR1 MNHEY, CDR2 SVGEGT. The length of the CDR3 is 15 residues. Germline trimming cut 5 bases from V and 5 bases from J; bases unmatched to any gene: 8.

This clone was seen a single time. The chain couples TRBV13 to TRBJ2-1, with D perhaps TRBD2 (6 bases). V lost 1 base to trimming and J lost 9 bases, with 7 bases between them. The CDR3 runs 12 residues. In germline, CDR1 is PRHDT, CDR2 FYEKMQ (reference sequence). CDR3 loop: CASSLVAAEQFF. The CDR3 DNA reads TGTGCCAGCAGCTTAGTAGCGGCTGAGCAGTTCTTC.

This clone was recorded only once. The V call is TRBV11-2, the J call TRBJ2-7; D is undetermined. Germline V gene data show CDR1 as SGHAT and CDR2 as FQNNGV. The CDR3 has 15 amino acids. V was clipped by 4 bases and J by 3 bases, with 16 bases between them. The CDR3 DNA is TGTGCCAGCAGCTCGCCTCCTCGGGTCGGCTACGAGCAGTACTTC. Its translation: CASSSPPRVGYEQYF.

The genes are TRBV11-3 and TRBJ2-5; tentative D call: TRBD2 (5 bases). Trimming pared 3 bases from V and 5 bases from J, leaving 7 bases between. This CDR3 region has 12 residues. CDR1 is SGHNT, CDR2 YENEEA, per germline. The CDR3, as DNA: TGTGCCAGCAGCTTCGGCGGGGAGACCCAGTACTTC. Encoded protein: CASSFGGETQYF.

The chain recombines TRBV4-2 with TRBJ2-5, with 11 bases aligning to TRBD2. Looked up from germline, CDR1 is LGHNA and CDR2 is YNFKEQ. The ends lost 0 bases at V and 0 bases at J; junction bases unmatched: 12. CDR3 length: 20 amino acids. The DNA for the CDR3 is TGTGCCAGCAGCCAAGATAGGGCAAGGCCGGGACTAGCGGACCAAGAGACCCAGTACTTC. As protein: CASSQDRARPGLADQETQYF.

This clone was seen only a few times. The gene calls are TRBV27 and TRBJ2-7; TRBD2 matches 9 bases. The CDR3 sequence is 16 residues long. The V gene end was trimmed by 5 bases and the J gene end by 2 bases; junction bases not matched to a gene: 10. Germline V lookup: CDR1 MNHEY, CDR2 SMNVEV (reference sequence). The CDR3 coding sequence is TGTGCCAGCAGTCCGTACGGGACTAGCTGGGCCTACGAGCAGTACTTC. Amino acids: CASSPYGTSWAYEQYF.

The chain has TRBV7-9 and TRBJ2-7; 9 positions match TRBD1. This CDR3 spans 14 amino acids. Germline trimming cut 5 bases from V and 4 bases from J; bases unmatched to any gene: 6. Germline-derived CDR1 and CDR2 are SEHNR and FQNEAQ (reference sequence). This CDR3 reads CASSPGQGRYEQYF. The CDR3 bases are TGTGCCAGCAGCCCCGGACAGGGGAGGTACGAGCAGTACTTC.

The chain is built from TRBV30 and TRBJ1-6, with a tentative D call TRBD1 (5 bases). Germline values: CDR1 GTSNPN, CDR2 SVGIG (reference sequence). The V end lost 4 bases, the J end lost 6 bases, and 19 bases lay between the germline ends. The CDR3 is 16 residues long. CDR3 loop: CAWTLGRGAINSPLHF. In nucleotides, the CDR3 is TGTGCCTGGACCCTCGGGCGCGGGGCGATTAATTCACCCCTCCACTTT.